This TCR beta chain was sequenced for a study of shared clonotypes between healthy human individuals. The study, taken as a whole, reports: Among donors, sharing of clonotypes was expected to be affected by sequencing depth. Generation probability values for non-shared clonotypes were lower than those for clonotypes shared by all four donors. A handful of donors shared 4.5% to 6.5% of their naive CD4 clonotypes.

The input for sorted-subset replicate PCRs was 200 ng DNA, some 28,000 T cell genomes. Some clones are missing from TCRdb's copy, which holds only in-frame ones; the method was immunoSEQ multiplex PCR. The sample shows about 730,000 clones, roughly two thirds of them seen only once. The CDR3 loop spans 15 amino acids. Germline V gene lookup returns CDR1 MNHNS and CDR2 SASEGT. V was pared by 7 bases and J by 6 bases, with 12 bases of the junction left unmatched. This clone was detected many times. Its antigen is not known. The clonotype originates from a woman aged 25 to 39 in good health. The chain has TRBV6-1 and TRBJ1-5; 7 nucleotides align to TRBD1. Sequencing was done on a sample of memory CD4+ T cells sorted from blood. The subset: CD45RA-negative fraction. The CDR3 region is CASTMTGIGIQPQHF. The CDR3 bases are TGTGCCAGCACTATGACAGGGATAGGGATTCAGCCCCAGCATTTT.